The source of this T cell receptor beta chain is a study of early T cells in non-severe SARS-CoV-2 infection. Across the study: The authors sequenced bulk RNA from unsorted whole blood, leaving chains unpaired.

Ten or more counts support this clonotype. The CDR3 has 14 amino acids. In germline, CDR1 is SGHKS, CDR2 YYEKEE (reference sequence). The V end was cut by 1 base, the J end by 0 bases, with 7 bases between. TCRdb passed the 5' RACE reads through MiXCR, listing each CDR3 protein once. The sample lists 30,000 to 40,000 distinct CDR3 sequences; roughly 4.4% were seen once. The genes are TRBV5-5 and TRBJ1-1, with D unclear. Sequenced: whole blood. This clonotype was obtained from an adult who was a healthcare worker with PCR-confirmed SARS-CoV-2 infection or an uninfected control (not recorded which). The CDR3 region has the DNA TGTGCCAGCAGCTTGAGGTTTTTGAACACTGAAGCTTTCTTT. Its translation: CASSLRFLNTEAFF.